The 8 T cell receptor beta chains given below trace back to one sample, sequenced in a study of identical twins. TCRdb independently ran MiXCR on the 5' RACE reads; one entry per CDR3 protein. The table lists under 300,000 distinct CDR3 sequences, 10% to 15% of them singletons. This sample also appeared in a second study, on yellow fever vaccine responses in identical twins.

The sequenced sample consisted of memory (CD45RO+) T cells sorted from blood. The source is a woman in her late teens or twenties in good health.

The V call is TRBV27, the J call TRBJ1-2, with 7 positions matching TRBD1. The trim removed 6 bases at V and 5 bases at J, leaving 6 bases unmatched. The CDR3 consists of 13 residues. Germline V gives CDR1 MNHEY, CDR2 SMNVEV (reference sequence). CDR3 in amino acids: CASRPTGLYGYTF. The CDR3 nucleotides read TGTGCCAGCAGACCGACAGGGCTATATGGCTACACCTTC.

This clonotype was detected many times. This chain joins TRBV2 and TRBJ2-3; a possible D gene is TRBD1 (5 bases). V lost 7 bases to trimming and J lost 2 bases, with 13 bases between them. Germline lookup yields CDR1 SNHLY and CDR2 FYNNEI. CDR3 size: 14 residues. CDR3 nucleotides: TGTGCCAGCAAAGGGGATAGGATCACAGATACGCAGTATTTT. Protein sequence: CASKGDRITDTQYF.

The chain joins TRBV3-1 to TRBJ2-1; weak D call: TRBD2 (6 bases). This CDR3 is 15 amino acids long. Per germline, CDR1 LGHDT and CDR2 YNNKEL (reference sequence). With 1 base removed from V and 6 bases from J, the gap between germline ends came to 13 bases. The CDR3 protein is CASSQALGRGNEQFF. The CDR3 DNA reads TGTGCCAGCAGCCAAGCTCTGGGGCGGGGCAATGAGCAGTTCTTC.

This sequence joins TRBV4-3 and TRBJ2-3; D may be TRBD1 (6 bases). The germline V gene has CDR1 LGHNA and CDR2 YSLEER. The CDR3 sequence is 15 residues long. With 1 base removed from V and 1 base from J, the gap between germline ends came to 9 bases. CDR3 coding DNA: TGCGCCAGCAGCCAAGTACGGACAGGCACAGATACGCAGTATTTT. Its translation is CASSQVRTGTDTQYF.

The chain employs TRBV18 and TRBJ2-1; possibly TRBD1 for D (6 bases). CDR3 length: 17 amino acids. V was trimmed by 4 bases and J by 3 bases, leaving 19 bases between them. In germline, CDR1 is KGHSH, CDR2 LQKENI. For the CDR3, the DNA is TGTGCCAGCTCACGGAGGACAGACCCGCTTTTCTACAATGAGCAGTTCTTC. Residues: CASSRRTDPLFYNEQFF.

The CDR3 spells CASSYVSTGELFF. The CDR3 region has the DNA TGTGCCAGCAGTTATGTCAGCACCGGGGAGCTGTTTTTT. The rearrangement joins TRBV6-6 to TRBJ2-2, with D unresolved. CDR1 MNHNY and CDR2 SVGAGI come from the germline V gene (reference sequence). Trimming pared 3 bases from V and 4 bases from J, leaving 6 bases between. The length of the CDR3 is 13 residues.

This clonotype was counted a few times. The genes are TRBV12-3 or TRBV12-4 and TRBJ1-4; D ambiguous. CDR3 length equals 15 residues. V lost 4 bases and J lost 0, with 9 bases in between. DNA for the CDR3: TGTGCCAGCAGTTCCAGACGGTCAACTAATGAAAAACTGTTTTTT. Its protein is CASSSRRSTNEKLFF.

Only a few counts were recorded for this clonotype. V is TRBV30 and J is TRBJ2-3; tentatively, D is TRBD2 (7 bases). This CDR3 spans 11 amino acids. Germline CDR1 and CDR2: GTSNPN and SVGIG (reference sequence). V lost 8 bases and J lost 7, with 13 bases in between. The CDR3 DNA reads as TGTGCCGGGGGGGCTGCGAATACGCAGTATTTT. Residues: CAGGAANTQYF.